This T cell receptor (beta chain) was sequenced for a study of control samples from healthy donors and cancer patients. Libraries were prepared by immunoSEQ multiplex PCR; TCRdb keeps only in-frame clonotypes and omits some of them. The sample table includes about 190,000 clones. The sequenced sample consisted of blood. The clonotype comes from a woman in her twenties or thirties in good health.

CDR3 protein: CASSFAAGRFQFSGNTIYF. The CDR3 nucleotides are TGTGCCAGCAGCTTTGCGGCAGGGCGGTTTCAATTCTCTGGAAACACCATATATTTT. The chain couples TRBV5-6 to TRBJ1-3; D may be TRBD1 (5 bases). The V and J ends lost 2 bases and 0 bases respectively, with 21 bases between them. This CDR3 is 19 amino acids long. Germline V CDR1 and CDR2: SGHDT, YYEEEE.